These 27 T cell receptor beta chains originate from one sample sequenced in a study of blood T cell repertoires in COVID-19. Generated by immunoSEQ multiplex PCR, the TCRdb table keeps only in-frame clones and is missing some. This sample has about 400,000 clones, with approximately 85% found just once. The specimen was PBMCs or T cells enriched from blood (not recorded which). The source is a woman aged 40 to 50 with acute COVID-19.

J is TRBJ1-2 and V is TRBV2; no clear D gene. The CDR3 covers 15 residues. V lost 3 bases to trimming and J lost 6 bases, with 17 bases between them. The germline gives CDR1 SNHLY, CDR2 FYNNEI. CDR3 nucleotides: TGTGCCAGCAGTGATAGCGTAATGCCCGGGGATGGCTACACCTTC. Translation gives CASSDSVMPGDGYTF. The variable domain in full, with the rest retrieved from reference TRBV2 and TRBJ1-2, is EPEVTQTPSHQVTQMGQEVILRCVPISNHLYFYWYRQILGQKVEFLVSFYNNEISEKSEIFDDQFSVERPDGSNFTLKIRSTKLEDSAMYFCASSDSVMPGDGYTFGSGTRLTVV.

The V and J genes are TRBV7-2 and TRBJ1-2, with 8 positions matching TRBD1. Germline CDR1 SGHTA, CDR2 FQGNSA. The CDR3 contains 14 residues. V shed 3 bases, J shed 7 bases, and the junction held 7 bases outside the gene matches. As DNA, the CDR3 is TGTGCCAGCAGCTTCGGACAGGGAGAAGGTGGCTACACCTTC. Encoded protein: CASSFGQGEGGYTF.

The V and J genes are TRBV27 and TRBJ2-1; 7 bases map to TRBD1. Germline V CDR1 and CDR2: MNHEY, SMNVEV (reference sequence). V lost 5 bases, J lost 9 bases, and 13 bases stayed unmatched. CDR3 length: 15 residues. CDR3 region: CASSVYRGGAGEQFF. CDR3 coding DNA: TGTGCCAGCAGTGTCTACAGGGGTGGGGCAGGTGAGCAGTTCTTC.

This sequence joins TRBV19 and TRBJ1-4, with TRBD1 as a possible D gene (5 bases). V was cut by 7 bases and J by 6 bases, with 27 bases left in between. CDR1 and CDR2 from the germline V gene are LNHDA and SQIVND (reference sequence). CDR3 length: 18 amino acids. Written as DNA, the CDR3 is TGTGCCAGTATGCGGGCGGAGGGGCGCGTTGGGCGGGATGAAAAACTGTTTTTT. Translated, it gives CASMRAEGRVGRDEKLFF. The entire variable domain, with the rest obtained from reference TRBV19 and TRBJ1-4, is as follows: DGGITQSPKYLFRKEGQNVTLSCEQNLNHDAMYWYRQDPGQGLRLIYYSQIVNDFQKGDIAEGYSVSREKKESFPLTVTSAQKNPTAFYLCASMRAEGRVGRDEKLFFGSGTQLSVL.

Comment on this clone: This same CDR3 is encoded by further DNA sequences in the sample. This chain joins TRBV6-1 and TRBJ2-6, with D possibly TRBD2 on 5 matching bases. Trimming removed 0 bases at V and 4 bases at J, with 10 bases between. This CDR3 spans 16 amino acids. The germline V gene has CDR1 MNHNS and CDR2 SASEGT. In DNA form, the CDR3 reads TGTGCCAGCAGTGAAGCGAGGGCGTCGGGGGCCAACGTCCTGACTTTC. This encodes CASSEARASGANVLTF.

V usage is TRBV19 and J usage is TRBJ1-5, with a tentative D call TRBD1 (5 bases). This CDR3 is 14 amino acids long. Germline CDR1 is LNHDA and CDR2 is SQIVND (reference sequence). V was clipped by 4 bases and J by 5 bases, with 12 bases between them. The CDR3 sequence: CASSTTGGDQPQHF. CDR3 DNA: TGTGCCAGTAGTACGACTGGGGGGGATCAGCCCCAGCATTTT.

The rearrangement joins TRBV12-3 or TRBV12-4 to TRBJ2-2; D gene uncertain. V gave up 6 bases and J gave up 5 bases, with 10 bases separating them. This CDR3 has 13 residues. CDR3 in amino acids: CASSVATTGELFF. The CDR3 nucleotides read TGTGCCAGCAGCGTAGCAACGACCGGGGAGCTGTTTTTT.

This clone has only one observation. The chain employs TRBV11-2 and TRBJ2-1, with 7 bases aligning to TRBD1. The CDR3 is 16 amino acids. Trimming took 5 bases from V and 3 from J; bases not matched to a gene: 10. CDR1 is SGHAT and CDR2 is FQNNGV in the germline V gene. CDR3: CASSPHLGTDYNEQFF. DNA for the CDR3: TGTGCCAGCAGCCCACACCTCGGGACAGACTACAATGAGCAGTTCTTC.

For the CDR3, the DNA is TGTGCCAGCTCACCGATGGGACAGTCAAACTATGGCTACACCTTC. Translation: CASSPMGQSNYGYTF. The rearrangement uses TRBV18 and TRBJ1-2; 7 bases line up with TRBD1. Germline-derived CDR1 and CDR2 are KGHSH and LQKENI. The CDR3 covers 15 residues. With V trimmed by 3 bases and J by 2 bases, 6 bases remained unmatched.

CDR3 sequence: CASSRRQGETEAFF. The CDR3 DNA is TGTGCCAGCAGCAGACGACAGGGAGAGACTGAAGCTTTCTTT. The chain carries TRBV7-9 and TRBJ1-1, with 7 bases fitting TRBD1. The germline CDR1 and CDR2 sequences are SEHNR and FQNEAQ (reference sequence). The CDR3 has 14 amino acids. V shed 5 bases and J 5 bases; nucleotides not matched to a gene: 8.

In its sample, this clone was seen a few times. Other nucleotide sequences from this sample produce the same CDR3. CDR3 bases: TGTGCCAGCTCACCTACTGGGGCGGTTCAGCCCCAGCATTTT. Translated: CASSPTGAVQPQHF. The chain is built from TRBV18 and TRBJ1-5; D is perhaps TRBD1 (5 bases). Germline values: CDR1 KGHSH, CDR2 LQKENI. This CDR3 spans 14 amino acids. Trimming took 3 bases from V and 6 from J, leaving 12 bases between them. The full variable domain, its missing parts supplied by reference TRBV18 and TRBJ1-5, is NAGVMQNPRHLVRRRGQEARLRCSPMKGHSHVYWYRQLPEEGLKFMVYLQKENIIDESGMPKERFSAEFPKEGPSILRIQQVVRGDSAAYFCASSPTGAVQPQHFGDGTRLSIL.

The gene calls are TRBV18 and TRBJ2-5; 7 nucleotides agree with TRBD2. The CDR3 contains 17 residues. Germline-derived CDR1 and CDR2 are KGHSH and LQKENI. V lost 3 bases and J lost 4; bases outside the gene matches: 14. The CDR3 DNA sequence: TGTGCCAGCTCACCGTTAGGTCCACTAGCGAAAGGAGAGACCCAGTACTTC. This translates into CASSPLGPLAKGETQYF.

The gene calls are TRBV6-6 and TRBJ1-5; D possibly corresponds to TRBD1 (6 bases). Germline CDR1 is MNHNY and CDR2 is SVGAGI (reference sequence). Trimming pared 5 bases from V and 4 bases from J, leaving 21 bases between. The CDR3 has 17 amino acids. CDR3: CASSPPRQEDENQPQHF. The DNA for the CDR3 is TGTGCCAGCAGTCCTCCCAGACAGGAGGACGAAAATCAGCCCCAGCATTTT.

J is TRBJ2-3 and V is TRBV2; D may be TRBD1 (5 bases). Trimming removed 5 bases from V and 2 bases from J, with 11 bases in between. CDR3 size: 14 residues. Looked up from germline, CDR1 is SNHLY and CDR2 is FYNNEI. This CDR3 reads CASSPMGPTDTQYF. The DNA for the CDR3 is TGTGCCAGCAGTCCGATGGGGCCCACAGATACGCAGTATTTT.

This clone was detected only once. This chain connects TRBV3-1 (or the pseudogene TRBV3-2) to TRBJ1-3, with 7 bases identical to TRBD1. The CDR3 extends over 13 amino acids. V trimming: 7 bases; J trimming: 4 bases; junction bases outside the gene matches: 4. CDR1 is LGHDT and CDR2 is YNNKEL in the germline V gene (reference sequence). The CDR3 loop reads CASTQGGGNTIYF. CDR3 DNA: TGTGCCAGCACACAAGGGGGCGGAAACACCATATATTTT.

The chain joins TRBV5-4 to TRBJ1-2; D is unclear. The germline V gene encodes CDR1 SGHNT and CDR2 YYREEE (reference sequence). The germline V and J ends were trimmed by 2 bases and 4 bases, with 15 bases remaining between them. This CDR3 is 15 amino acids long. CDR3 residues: CASSFDMKEAYGYTF. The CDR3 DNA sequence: TGTGCCAGCAGCTTCGACATGAAGGAAGCCTATGGCTACACCTTC. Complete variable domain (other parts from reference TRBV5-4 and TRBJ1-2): ETGVTQSPTHLIKTRGQQVTLRCSSQSGHNTVSWYQQALGQGPQFIFQYYREEENGRGNFPPRFSGLQFPNYSSELNVNALELDDSALYLCASSFDMKEAYGYTFGSGTRLTVV.

The CDR3 protein is CAWKQSGANVLTF. The CDR3 DNA follows: TGTGCCTGGAAACAGTCTGGGGCCAACGTCCTGACTTTC. The chain carries TRBV30 and TRBJ2-6; no firm D call. Germline CDR1 is GTSNPN and CDR2 is SVGIG (reference sequence). CDR3 length: 13 residues. The V end was cut by 4 bases, the J end by 1 base, with 5 bases between.

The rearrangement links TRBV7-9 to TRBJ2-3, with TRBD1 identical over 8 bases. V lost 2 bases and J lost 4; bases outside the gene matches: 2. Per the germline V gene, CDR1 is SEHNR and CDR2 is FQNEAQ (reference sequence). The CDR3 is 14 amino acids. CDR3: CASSLLQGADTQYF. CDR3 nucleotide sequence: TGTGCCAGCAGCTTACTACAGGGGGCAGATACGCAGTATTTT.

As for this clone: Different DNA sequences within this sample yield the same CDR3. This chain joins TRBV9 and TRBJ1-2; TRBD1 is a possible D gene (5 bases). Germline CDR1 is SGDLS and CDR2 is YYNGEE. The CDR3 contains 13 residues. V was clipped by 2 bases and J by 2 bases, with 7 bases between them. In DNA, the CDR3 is TGTGCCAGCAGCGTTGCAGGGAACTATGGCTACACCTTC. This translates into CASSVAGNYGYTF. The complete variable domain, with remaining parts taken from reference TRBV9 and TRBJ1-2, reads DSGVTQTPKHLITATGQRVTLRCSPRSGDLSVYWYQQSLDQGLQFLIQYYNGEERAKGNILERFSAQQFPDLHSELNLSSLELGDSALYFCASSVAGNYGYTFGSGTRLTVV.

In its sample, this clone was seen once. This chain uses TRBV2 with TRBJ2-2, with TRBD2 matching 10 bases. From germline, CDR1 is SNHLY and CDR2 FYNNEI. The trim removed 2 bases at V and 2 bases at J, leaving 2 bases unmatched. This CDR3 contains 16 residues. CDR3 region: CASSELAGDNTGELFF. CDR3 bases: TGTGCCAGCAGTGAACTAGCGGGGGACAACACCGGGGAGCTGTTTTTT. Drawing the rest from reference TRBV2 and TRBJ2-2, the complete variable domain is EPEVTQTPSHQVTQMGQEVILRCVPISNHLYFYWYRQILGQKVEFLVSFYNNEISEKSEIFDDQFSVERPDGSNFTLKIRSTKLEDSAMYFCASSELAGDNTGELFFGEGSRLTVL.

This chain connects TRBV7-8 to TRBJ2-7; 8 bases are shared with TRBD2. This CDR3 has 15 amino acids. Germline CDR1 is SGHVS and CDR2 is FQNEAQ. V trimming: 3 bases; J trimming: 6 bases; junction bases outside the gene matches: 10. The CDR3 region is CASSLLFGREGEQYF. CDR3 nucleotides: TGTGCCAGCAGCTTGCTCTTCGGACGGGAGGGCGAGCAGTACTTC.

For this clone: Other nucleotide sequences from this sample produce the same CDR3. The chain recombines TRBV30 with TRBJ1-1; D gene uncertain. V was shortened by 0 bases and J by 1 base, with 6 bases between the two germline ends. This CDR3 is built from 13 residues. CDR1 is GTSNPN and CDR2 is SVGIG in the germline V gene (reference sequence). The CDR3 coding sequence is TGTGCCTGGAGTGTACTAGCGAACACTGAAGCTTTCTTT. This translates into CAWSVLANTEAFF.

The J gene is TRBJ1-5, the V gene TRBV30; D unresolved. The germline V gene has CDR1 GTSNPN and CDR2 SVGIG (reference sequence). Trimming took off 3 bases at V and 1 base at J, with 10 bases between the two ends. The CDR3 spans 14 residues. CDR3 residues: CAWRSRQSNQPQHF. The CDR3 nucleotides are TGTGCCTGGAGGTCGAGGCAGAGCAATCAGCCCCAGCATTTT.

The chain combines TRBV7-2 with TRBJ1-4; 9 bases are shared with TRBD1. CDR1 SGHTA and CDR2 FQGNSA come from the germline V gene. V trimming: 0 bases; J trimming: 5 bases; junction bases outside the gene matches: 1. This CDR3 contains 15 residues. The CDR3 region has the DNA TGTGCCAGCAGCTTAGCCGGGACAGGGAATGAAAAACTGTTTTTT. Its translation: CASSLAGTGNEKLFF. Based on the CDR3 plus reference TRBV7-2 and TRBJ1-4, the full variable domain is GAGVSQSPSNKVTEKGKDVELRCDPISGHTALYWYRQSLGQGLEFLIYFQGNSAPDKSGLPSDRFSAERTGGSVSTLTIQRTQQEDSAVYLCASSLAGTGNEKLFFGSGTQLSVL.

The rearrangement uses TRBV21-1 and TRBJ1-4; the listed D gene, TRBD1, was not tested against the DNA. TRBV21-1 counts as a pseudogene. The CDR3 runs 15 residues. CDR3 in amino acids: CASSKGRTGEEKLFF. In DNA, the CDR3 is TGTGCCAGCAGCAAAGGCCGGACAGGGGAGGAAAAACTGTTTTTT.

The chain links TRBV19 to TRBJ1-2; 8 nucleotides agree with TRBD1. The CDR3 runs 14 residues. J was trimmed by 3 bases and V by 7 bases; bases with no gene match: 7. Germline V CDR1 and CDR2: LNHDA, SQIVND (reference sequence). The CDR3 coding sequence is TGTGCCAGTAAAACCCAGGGGGCGGACTATGGCTACACCTTC. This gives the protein CASKTQGADYGYTF. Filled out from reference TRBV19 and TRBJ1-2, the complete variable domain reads DGGITQSPKYLFRKEGQNVTLSCEQNLNHDAMYWYRQDPGQGLRLIYYSQIVNDFQKGDIAEGYSVSREKKESFPLTVTSAQKNPTAFYLCASKTQGADYGYTFGSGTRLTVV.

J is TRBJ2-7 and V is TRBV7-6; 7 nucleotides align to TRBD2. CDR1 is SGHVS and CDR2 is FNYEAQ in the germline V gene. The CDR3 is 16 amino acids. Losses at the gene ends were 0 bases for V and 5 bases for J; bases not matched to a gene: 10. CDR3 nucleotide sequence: TGTGCCAGCAGCTTAGCGGCGGCGGGGGTGAGCCACGAGCAGTACTTC. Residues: CASSLAAAGVSHEQYF.